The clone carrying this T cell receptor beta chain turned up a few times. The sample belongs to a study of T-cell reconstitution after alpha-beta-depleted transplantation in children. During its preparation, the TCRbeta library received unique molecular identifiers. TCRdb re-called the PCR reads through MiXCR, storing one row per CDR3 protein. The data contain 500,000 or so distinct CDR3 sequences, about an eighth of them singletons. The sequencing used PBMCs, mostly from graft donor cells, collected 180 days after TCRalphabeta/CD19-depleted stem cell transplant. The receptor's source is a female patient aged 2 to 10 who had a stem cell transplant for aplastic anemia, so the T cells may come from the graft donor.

The CDR3: CASTSKAGLEQFF. In DNA, the CDR3 is TGTGCCAGCACCTCGAAGGCCGGTCTGGAGCAGTTCTTC. The chain links TRBV7-2 to TRBJ2-1; no reliable D call. Germline V lookup: CDR1 SGHTA, CDR2 FQGNSA. Trimming removed 7 bases at V and 10 bases at J, with 17 bases between. There are 13 residues in the CDR3.